These 3 T cell receptor beta chains were sequenced from one sample in a study of regulatory T cells in long-lasting Graves disease. Noted time point: newly diagnosed GD, antithyroid drugs for less than 3 months. The TCR library was made from RNA that had been extracted from PBMCs in TRIzol. Libraries of TCR beta came from iRepertoire HTBI primers plus Arm-PCR of CDR3 regions. TCRdb recomputed calls from the multiplex PCR reads with MiXCR, one row per CDR3 protein. The profile shows around 420,000 distinct CDR3 sequences, 15% of them singletons. These data were likewise used in another study, on T cells in Graves' hyperthyroidism and ophthalmopathy.

The specimen comprised peripheral blood mononuclear cells (PBMCs), sampled at new diagnosis, from a patient treated with antithyroid drugs. The receptor set was obtained from a woman between 35 and 50 years old with Graves disease.

Ten or more counts support this clonotype. The chain couples TRBV9 to TRBJ2-5; 8 positions match TRBD2. V trimming: 0 bases; J trimming: 5 bases; junction bases outside the gene matches: 6. Germline V gene lookup returns CDR1 SGDLS and CDR2 YYNGEE. There are 15 residues in the CDR3. CDR3 sequence: CASSVEAGVSETQYF. The CDR3 DNA sequence: TGTGCCAGCAGCGTAGAAGCGGGAGTTTCCGAGACCCAGTACTTC.

This clonotype showed up many times. The chain is built from TRBV28 and TRBJ2-7, with 16 nucleotides matching TRBD2. Germline CDR1 MDHEN, CDR2 SYDVKM. The CDR3 spans 16 residues. V lost 4 bases and J lost 6; bases outside the gene matches: 6. The CDR3 coding sequence is TGTGCCAGCAGTTCGGGACTAGCGGGAGGGCTATCCGAGCAGTACTTC. This translates into CASSSGLAGGLSEQYF.

The chain is built from TRBV2 and TRBJ2-7; 8 nucleotides line up with TRBD2. V shed 7 bases and J 4 bases; nucleotides not matched to a gene: 6. This CDR3 is built from 13 residues. In germline, CDR1 is SNHLY, CDR2 FYNNEI. CDR3 amino acids: CASINAGGYEQYF. The DNA of the CDR3 is TGTGCCAGCATAAACGCGGGGGGTTACGAGCAGTACTTC.